The rows below give T cell receptor beta chains drawn from one sample of a study of cytomegalovirus exposure and HLA in healthy donors. Clones were sequenced by immunoSEQ multiplex PCR, and TCRdb holds only the in-frame ones, with some missing. This sample carries approximately 100,000 clones, around two thirds of them seen once, and the ten largest clones take about 3.9%. Sample: PBMCs. The receptors derive from a man between 25 and 39 years old in good health and CMV-seronegative. The CDR3 runs from the conserved cysteine through the conserved F or W. The D gene is left open where the match is weak. A row's size may be missing; if present it is once, few, many or a size class.

j_call d_call v_call clone_size cdr3_length cdr3_nt cdr3_aa
TRBJ2-4 TRBD1 TRBV12-5 - 17 TGTGCTAGTGGTTCAAGTCCCGGGACAGGGGTTAAAAACATTCAGTACTTC CASGSSPGTGVKNIQYF
TRBJ1-6 - TRBV7-3 - 16 TGTGCCAGCAGCTTAAGGTGGGCAGGGGATAATTCACCCCTCCACTTT CASSLRWAGDNSPLHF
TRBJ1-1 - TRBV9 - 17 TGTGCCAGCAGCGTAGCTCTGGGGGCGGCGCGGAACACTGAAGCTTTCTTT CASSVALGAARNTEAFF
TRBJ1-4 - TRBV2 - 13 TGTGCCAGCAGTGAAAACAGGAATGAAAAACTGTTTTTT CASSENRNEKLFF
TRBJ2-7 TRBD1 TRBV7-9 - 13 TGTTCCAGCAGCCTCGGGACAGGCTACGAGCAGTACTTC CSSSLGTGYEQYF
TRBJ2-1 - TRBV14 - 16 TGTGCCAGCAGCCAACTAGAGGGAGCGGCCTACAATGAGCAGTTCTTC CASSQLEGAAYNEQFF
TRBJ1-1 TRBD1 TRBV7-9 - 12 TGTTCCAGCAGCCCAGGGACAGGCCGAGCTTTCTTT CSSSPGTGRAFF
TRBJ2-2 TRBD2 TRBV12-5 - 15 TGTGCTAGTGGTTTGGTTGGCGGGAGAGGCGGGGAGCTGTTTTTT CASGLVGGRGGELFF
TRBJ1-4 TRBD1 TRBV28 few 17 TGTGCCAGCAGTTCCTACAGGGGGGCCGGCCCCAATGAAAAACTGTTTTTT CASSSYRGAGPNEKLFF
TRBJ2-5 TRBD2 TRBV6-4 medium-sized 15 TGTGCCAGCAGTCGGGGGAGCGGGGATCAAGAGACCCAGTACTTC CASSRGSGDQETQYF
TRBJ1-5 - TRBV15 few 17 TGTGCCACCAGCAGAGAGGTGGGGAGGGGAAGCAATCAGCCCCAGCATTTT CATSREVGRGSNQPQHF
TRBJ1-6 TRBD1 TRBV9 - 15 TGTGCCAGCAGCGTACGCCGGGACAGGGGTTCACCCCTCCACTTT CASSVRRDRGSPLHF
TRBJ1-4 - TRBV7-2 - 14 TGTGCCAGCAGCACGTTTGCGACTAATGAAAAACTGTTTTTT CASSTFATNEKLFF
TRBJ2-3 TRBD2 TRBV18 - 16 TGTGCCAGCTCCCCTAGCGGCGGCTTTTACACAGATACGCAGTATTTT CASSPSGGFYTDTQYF
TRBJ2-7 - TRBV6-9 - 12 TGTGCCAGCAGGGGAGACGAGTACGAGCAGTACTTC CASRGDEYEQYF
TRBJ2-4 - TRBV14 - 15 TGTGCCAGCAGCCATCGACTAGTTGGCAAAAACATTCAGTACTTC CASSHRLVGKNIQYF
TRBJ1-5 TRBD1 TRBV19 - 17 TGTGCCAGTAGTATAATTCCGGGGACAGGTAGCAATCAGCCCCAGCATTTT CASSIIPGTGSNQPQHF
TRBJ2-7 - TRBV9 few 13 TGTGCCAGCAGCCTCGAGGGCTCCTACGAGCAGTACTTC CASSLEGSYEQYF
TRBJ2-7 - TRBV13 - 14 TGTGCCAGCAGCCCGTCCCGGGGGTCCTACGAGCAGTACTTC CASSPSRGSYEQYF
TRBJ2-7 - TRBV11-1 - 14 TGTGCCAGCAGCCCAGGATCTCGGGGATACGAGCAGTACTTC CASSPGSRGYEQYF
TRBJ2-7 - TRBV6-5 - 13 TGTGCCAGCCGTAGCGGTAGCTCCTACGAGCAGTACTTC CASRSGSSYEQYF
TRBJ1-4 - TRBV5-6 once 16 TGTGCCAGCAGTCGGGTCCTAAGTCCAACTAATGAAAAACTGTTTTTT CASSRVLSPTNEKLFF
TRBJ2-2 TRBD1 TRBV5-1 - 15 TGCGCCAACAGCTTGGACAGGGGGCGAAGCGGGGAGCTGTTTTTT CANSLDRGRSGELFF
TRBJ2-1 TRBD2 TRBV27 once 19 TGTGCCAGCAGTTTAAGGCTAGCGGGGGCTACAAGCTCCTACAATGAGCAGTTCTTC CASSLRLAGATSSYNEQFF
TRBJ2-1 - TRBV5-4 once 16 TGTGCCAGCAGCATCCTGGGGGCTAGCGGTCACAATGAGCAGTTCTTC CASSILGASGHNEQFF
TRBJ1-2 - TRBV5-8 - 12 TGTGCCAGCGAGCAGGAGAGGGATGGCTACACCTTC CASEQERDGYTF
TRBJ2-5 TRBD2 TRBV6-1 - 15 TGTGCCAGCAGCGCGGGACTAGCGTACCAAGAGACCCAGTACTTC CASSAGLAYQETQYF
TRBJ2-1 TRBD2 TRBV5-4 - 17 TGTGCCAGCAGCCCACCCGGGACTAGCGGAGCCTACAATGAGCAGTTCTTC CASSPPGTSGAYNEQFF
TRBJ2-1 TRBD2 TRBV27 few 16 TGTGCCAGCAGCCCCCAGACTAGCGGGAGTTTAAATGAGCAGTTCTTC CASSPQTSGSLNEQFF
TRBJ2-1 TRBD2 TRBV9 - 16 TGTGCCAGCAGCGAACTAGCGGGAGGCCACAAAGATGAGCAGTTCTTC CASSELAGGHKDEQFF
TRBJ1-1 - TRBV27 once 12 TGTGCCAGCAGTTTGACCGGGAGAGCAGCTTTCTTT CASSLTGRAAFF
TRBJ2-3 - TRBV9 - 15 TGTGCCAGCAGCGTAGAAGTGGGCCATTGGGATACGCAGTATTTT CASSVEVGHWDTQYF
TRBJ1-3 - TRBV2 - 12 TGTGCCAGCAGTTACTCTGGAAACACCATATATTTT CASSYSGNTIYF
TRBJ2-1 TRBD2 TRBV6-4 - 15 TGTGCCAGCAGTGAAGCTAGCGGGTCGGGCAATGAGCAGTTCTTC CASSEASGSGNEQFF
TRBJ1-4 - TRBV15 - 16 TGTGCCACCAGCACCCTACAGGGCATTACCAATGAAAAACTGTTTTTT CATSTLQGITNEKLFF
TRBJ2-7 - TRBV5-1 few 13 TGCGCCAGCAGCTTTAGCGGACCCTACGAGCAGTACTTC CASSFSGPYEQYF
TRBJ2-3 - TRBV4-2 - 15 TGTGCCAGCAGCCATGAGGGGGGGGGTACAGATACGCAGTATTTT CASSHEGGGTDTQYF
TRBJ2-1 TRBD2 TRBV4-3 few 16 TGCGCCAGCAGCGCCCGGCGGGGGGGAGACTACAATGAGCAGTTCTTC CASSARRGGDYNEQFF
TRBJ2-7 - TRBV19 - 13 TGTGCCAGTAGTATTCGACAGTCCTACGAGCAGTACTTC CASSIRQSYEQYF
TRBJ2-1 TRBD2 TRBV4-1 - 16 TGCGCCAGCAGCCACCCCCGGGGGACTAGTATCAATGAGCAGTTCTTC CASSHPRGTSINEQFF
TRBJ2-5 - TRBV5-1 once 15 TGCGCCAGCAGCCCCCAGGGAGGGGGGCAAGAGACCCAGTACTTC CASSPQGGGQETQYF
TRBJ2-5 TRBD2 TRBV7-2 few 15 TGTGCCAGCAGCCCGATAGCGGGGGGACGGGAGACCCAGTACTTC CASSPIAGGRETQYF
TRBJ2-1 TRBD1 TRBV7-7 once 16 TGTGCTAGCAGCTTAAAGACAGGGGGCGTAAGGAATGAGCAGTTCTTC CASSLKTGGVRNEQFF
TRBJ1-5 - TRBV30 - 12 TGTGCCTGGAACACCAACAATCAGCCCCAGCATTTT CAWNTNNQPQHF
TRBJ1-2 - TRBV30 - 10 TGTGCCGGGGGGGCAGAGGGCTACACCTTC CAGGAEGYTF
TRBJ1-3 - TRBV7-9 once 13 TGTGCCAGCAGCTTCAGGGCAGGAAACACCATATATTTT CASSFRAGNTIYF
TRBJ2-7 TRBD2 TRBV5-8 - 15 TGTGCCAGCAGCTTCGGAGTGGCGGGAGACTACGAGCAGTACTTC CASSFGVAGDYEQYF
TRBJ2-7 - TRBV7-3 - 12 TGTGCCAGCAGTGGTACAGGGTACGAGCAGTACTTC CASSGTGYEQYF
TRBJ1-1 TRBD1 TRBV11-2 few 12 TGTGCCAGCAGCACACCCCAGGGGGTACTTCTCTTT CASSTPQGVLLF
TRBJ1-6 TRBD1 TRBV10-3 - 15 TGTGCCATCAGTGATTCCGGACAGGGGGGCTCACCCCTCCACTTT CAISDSGQGGSPLHF
TRBJ2-7 TRBD2 TRBV5-1 - 14 TGCGCCAGCAGATGGGGCGGGGGGCAGTCCGAGCAGTACTTC CASRWGGGQSEQYF
TRBJ1-4 - TRBV29-1 few 13 TGCAGCGTTGAGTTACAGCCTAATGAAAAACTGTTTTTT CSVELQPNEKLFF
TRBJ2-1 - TRBV7-6 - 14 TGTGCCAGCAGCTTAGTTCCGGCCTACAATGAGCAGTTCTTC CASSLVPAYNEQFF
TRBJ1-2 TRBD1 TRBV5-1 - 13 TGCGCCAGCTTTGGGACAGGGTCGTATGGCTACACCTTC CASFGTGSYGYTF
TRBJ1-1 - TRBV28 - 14 TGTGCGGCTAGGGGCGTCCTCATGAACACTGAAGCTTTCTTT CAARGVLMNTEAFF